The present T cell receptor beta chain was sequenced within a study of T-cell reconstitution after alpha-beta-depleted transplantation in children. Unique molecular identifiers were used in preparing the TCRbeta library. TCRdb passed the PCR reads through MiXCR, listing each CDR3 protein once. This table has about 270,000 distinct CDR3 sequences, almost 10% appearing once. The CDR3 is 16 residues long. Germline-derived CDR1 and CDR2 are MNHEY and SVGAGI. The ends were cut back, 2 bases at V and 0 bases at J, with 13 bases in the middle. Sequenced here: PBMCs from the stem cell graft donor, sampled from the stem cell graft. The genes are TRBV6-5 and TRBJ1-1; D ambiguous. This TCR was sampled from a human donor who donated a stem cell graft to a child with SCID. CDR3 sequence (DNA): TGTGCCAGCAGTTACAGGCGGGAAGAGATGAACACTGAAGCTTTCTTT. As protein: CASSYRREEMNTEAFF.